The source of this TCR beta chain is a study of T cells after yellow fever vaccination. Study-level background: Sorting on CD3, CD45RA, CCR7 and CD95 yielded EM, EMRA, CM and Tscm memory subsets.

This clonotype was detected ten times or more. In making TCR cDNA, 5'RACE template switching added a universal primer site and UMIs to it. TCRdb recomputed calls from the 5' RACE reads with MiXCR, one row per CDR3 protein. The sample consists of about 25,000 distinct CDR3 sequences, around 3.5% of them appearing once. Study-wide findings and caveats: A secondary response was less intense yet reached its peak sooner, at day 5 versus 15. Contaminants from the bulk population, in the form of abundant clonotypes, could be found in FACS-sorted repertoires.

The CDR3 consists of 11 residues. The germline gives CDR1 SGHRS, CDR2 YFSETQ. V was pared by 5 bases and J by 10 bases, with 10 bases between. The specimen comprised PBMCs, either bulk or a sorted T-cell subset (CD4+, CD8+, memory, or dextramer-sorted; not recorded which), sampled roughly 47 days after the first yellow fever vaccination. The V call is TRBV5-1, the J call TRBJ2-1, with a possible D match to TRBD2 (6 bases). This TCR derives from a man aged 18-30 years who received the YFV17D yellow fever vaccine. The chain's CDR3 is CASRGGQEQFF. CDR3 nucleotide sequence: TGCGCCAGCAGGGGAGGACAAGAGCAGTTCTTC. The whole variable domain, remainder taken from reference TRBV5-1 and TRBJ2-1, is KAGVTQTPRYLIKTRGQQVTLSCSPISGHRSVSWYQQTPGQGLQFLFEYFSETQRNKGNFPGRFSGRQFSNSRSEMNVSTLELGDSALYLCASRGGQEQFFGPGTRLTVL.